These T cell receptor beta chains were read from a single sample in a study of metastatic and nonmetastatic thyroid tumors. TCRdb re-analyzed the PCR reads using MiXCR. The table records about 25,000 clones, approximately 22% of them present only once. The material sequenced was adjacent normal tissue. The receptors originated from a female donor with papillary thyroid cancer or a benign thyroid nodule (not recorded which). Some clones in this sample may be carry-over from other donors' samples. CDR3s include the opening cysteine and the closing phenylalanine or tryptophan. D genes are given only for firm matches. Part of the rows lack a size; the others show once, few, many or a class for expanded clones.

cdr3_aa,cdr3_nt,clone_size,v_call,d_call,j_call
CASSLVSTDTQYF,TGTGCCAGCAGCTTAGTCAGCACAGATACGCAGTATTTT,many,TRBV7-2,-,TRBJ2-3
CASSLWANTEAFF,TGTGCCAGCAGTTTATGGGCTAACACTGAAGCTTTCTTT,-,TRBV28,-,TRBJ1-1
CASSQRQGGGKNIQYF,TGTGCCAGCAGCCAAAGACAGGGAGGAGGCAAAAACATTCAGTACTTC,few,TRBV7-9,-,TRBJ2-4
CASSPEDSLGYEQYF,TGTGCCAGCAGCCCAGAAGACTCCCTCGGTTACGAGCAGTACTTC,-,TRBV7-6,-,TRBJ2-7
CASSSSTGATGNTIYF,TGTGCCAGCAGCTCCTCGACAGGGGCAACTGGAAACACCATATATTTT,-,TRBV11-2,TRBD1,TRBJ1-3
CVNSPGARYEQYF,TGTGTCAACAGCCCGGGGGCGAGGTACGAGCAGTACTTC,-,TRBV27,-,TRBJ2-7
CASSQDGYGYTF,TGTGCCAGCAGCCAGGACGGCTATGGCTACACCTTC,-,TRBV2,-,TRBJ1-2
CASNRGIGSNEHYF,TGTGCCAGTAACAGGGGTATAGGATCCAACGAGCACTACTTC,-,TRBV19,TRBD1,TRBJ2-7
CSANGLAEETQYF,TGCAGTGCTAATGGACTAGCGGAAGAGACCCAGTACTTC,many,TRBV20-1,TRBD2,TRBJ2-5
CASSRQLNTEAFF,TGTGCCAGCAGCCGACAGCTGAACACTGAAGCTTTCTTT,many,TRBV6-1,-,TRBJ1-1
CASSWTTGANVLTF,TGTGCCAGCAGTTGGACAACTGGGGCCAACGTCCTGACTTTC,few,TRBV6-2/TRBV6-3,-,TRBJ2-6
CASSLDPFGTQYF,TGTGCCAGCAGCTTAGACCCGTTCGGGACGCAGTATTTT,few,TRBV7-3,-,TRBJ2-3
CSSSHRDRVGDYSF,TGTTCCAGCAGTCACCGGGACAGGGTCGGGGACTACAGCTTC,-,TRBV2,TRBD1,TRBJ2-7
CASSLALQGWSPLHF,TGTGCCAGCAGCCTTGCCCTACAGGGCTGGTCACCCCTCCACTTT,-,TRBV27,-,TRBJ1-6
CASSTTGEKLFF,TGTGCCAGCAGTACAACAGGGGAAAAACTGTTTTTT,few,TRBV12-3/TRBV12-4,-,TRBJ1-4
CASSPPGWDYGYTF,TGTGCCAGCTCACCACCGGGCTGGGACTATGGCTACACCTTC,many,TRBV18,-,TRBJ1-2
CASSLSGAGYGYTF,TGTGCCAGCAGTTTGTCGGGGGCCGGCTATGGCTACACCTTC,medium-sized,TRBV12-3/TRBV12-4,-,TRBJ1-2
CASSQSPGGQPQHF,TGTGCCAGCAGCCAATCGCCGGGCGGTCAGCCCCAGCATTTT,many,TRBV4-2,-,TRBJ1-5
CASSEFATGGSGYTF,TGTGCCAGCAGTGAATTCGCGACAGGGGGCAGTGGCTACACCTTC,many,TRBV25-1,TRBD1,TRBJ1-2
CANSFMTGTGGNTIYF,TGTGCCAACAGTTTCATGACCGGGACAGGGGGAAACACCATATATTTT,-,TRBV5-6,TRBD1,TRBJ1-3
CASSLGGLAGNNEQFF,TGTGCCAGCAGTTTAGGGGGACTAGCGGGTAATAATGAGCAGTTCTTC,medium-sized,TRBV12-3/TRBV12-4,TRBD2,TRBJ2-1
CASKRVDSYERYF,TGTGCCAGTAAACGCGTGGATTCCTACGAGCGGTACTTC,-,TRBV19,-,TRBJ2-7
CASSWDFQETQYF,TGTGCCAGCAGTTGGGATTTCCAAGAGACCCAGTACTTC,many,TRBV12-3/TRBV12-4,-,TRBJ2-5
CASRTTGGGQPQHF,TGTGCCAGTCGAACGACAGGGGGAGGGCAGCCCCAGCATTTT,many,TRBV19,TRBD1,TRBJ1-5
CVSSTGRTEAFF,TGTGTCAGTAGTACAGGGCGGACTGAAGCTTTCTTT,few,TRBV6-1,-,TRBJ1-1
CASSVDGRGRTGELFF,TGTGCCAGCAGCGTAGATGGGAGGGGAAGGACCGGGGAGCTGTTTTTT,many,TRBV9,TRBD2,TRBJ2-2
CASSQGFPNYGYTF,TGTGCCAGCAGCCAGGGGTTCCCCAACTATGGCTACACCTTC,few,TRBV12-3/TRBV12-4,-,TRBJ1-2
CASSSRTGGNQPQHF,TGTGCCAGCAGTTCTCGTACAGGAGGGAATCAGCCCCAGCATTTT,few,TRBV6-2/TRBV6-3,-,TRBJ1-5
CASSLGGKWYTEAFF,TGTGCCAGCAGCTTGGGAGGGAAGTGGTACACTGAAGCTTTCTTT,many,TRBV5-4,-,TRBJ1-1
CSARTTASTDTQYF,TGCAGTGCCCGGACTACTGCTAGCACAGATACGCAGTATTTT,many,TRBV20-1,-,TRBJ2-3
CASRTSGINEQFF,TGTGCCAGCAGGACTAGCGGGATTAATGAGCAGTTCTTC,-,TRBV6-1,TRBD2,TRBJ2-1
CAWSVRWRPLTDTQYF,TGTGCCTGGAGTGTAAGGTGGCGACCTCTCACAGATACGCAGTATTTT,-,TRBV30,-,TRBJ2-3